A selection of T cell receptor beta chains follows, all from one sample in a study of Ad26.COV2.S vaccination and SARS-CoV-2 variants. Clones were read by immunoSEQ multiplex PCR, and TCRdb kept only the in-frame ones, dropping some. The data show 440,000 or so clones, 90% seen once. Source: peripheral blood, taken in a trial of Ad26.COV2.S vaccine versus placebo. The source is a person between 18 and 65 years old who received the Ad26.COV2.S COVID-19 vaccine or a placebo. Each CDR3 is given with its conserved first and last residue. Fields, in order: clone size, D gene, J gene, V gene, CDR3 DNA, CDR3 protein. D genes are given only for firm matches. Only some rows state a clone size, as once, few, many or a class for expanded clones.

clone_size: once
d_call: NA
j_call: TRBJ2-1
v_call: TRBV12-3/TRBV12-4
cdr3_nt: TGTGCCAGCAGTTTAGCTGGACTCTGGGAGTTCTTC
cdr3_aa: CASSLAGLWEFF

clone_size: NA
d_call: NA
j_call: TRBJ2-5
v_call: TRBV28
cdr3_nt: TGTGCCAGCAGTCCCGCCGGGACGAGGGAGACCCAGTACTTC
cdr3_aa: CASSPAGTRETQYF

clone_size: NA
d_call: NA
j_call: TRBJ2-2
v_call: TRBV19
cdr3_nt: TGTGCCAGTAGTATTCTAGAGCAACTCGCGAACACCGGGGAGCTGTTTTTT
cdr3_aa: CASSILEQLANTGELFF

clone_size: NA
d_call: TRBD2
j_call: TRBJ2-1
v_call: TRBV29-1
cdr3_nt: TGCAGCGTTGGTCCGGGAGGGGCGTCGAATGAGCAGTTCTTC
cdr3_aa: CSVGPGGASNEQFF

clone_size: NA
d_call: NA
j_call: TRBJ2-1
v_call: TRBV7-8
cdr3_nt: TGTGCCAGCAGCCCTAGTCGGGCTTCTGTGCTCTACAATGAGCAGTTCTTC
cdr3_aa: CASSPSRASVLYNEQFF

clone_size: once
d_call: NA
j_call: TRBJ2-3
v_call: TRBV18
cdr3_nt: TGTGCCAGCTCACCACCGGGGAGGGGGAGCACAGATACGCAGTATTTT
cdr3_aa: CASSPPGRGSTDTQYF

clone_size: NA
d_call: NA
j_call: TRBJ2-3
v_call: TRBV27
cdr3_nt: TGTGCCAGCAGTTTTTCGGGGTACACAGATACGCAGTATTTT
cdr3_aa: CASSFSGYTDTQYF

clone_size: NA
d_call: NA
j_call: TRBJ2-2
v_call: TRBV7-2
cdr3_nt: TGTGCCAGCACCTGGGCCTCACCAGGGAGGGAGCTGTTTTTT
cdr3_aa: CASTWASPGRELFF

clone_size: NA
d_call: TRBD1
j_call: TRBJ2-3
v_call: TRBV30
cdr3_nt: TGTGCCTGGACCGAGGGACAGCGCACAGATACGCAGTATTTT
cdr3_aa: CAWTEGQRTDTQYF

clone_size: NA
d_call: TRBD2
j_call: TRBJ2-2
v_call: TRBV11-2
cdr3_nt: TGTGCCAGCAGCTTACCCGGACTAGCGATCGTTGGGGACACCGGGGAGCTGTTTTTT
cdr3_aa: CASSLPGLAIVGDTGELFF

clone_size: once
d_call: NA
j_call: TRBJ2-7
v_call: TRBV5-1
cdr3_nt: TGCGCCAGCAGCTTGGCGGACAGTACCTACGAGCAGTACTTC
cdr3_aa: CASSLADSTYEQYF

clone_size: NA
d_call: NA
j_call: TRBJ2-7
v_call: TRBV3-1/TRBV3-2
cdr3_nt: TGTGCCAGCAGCCCTATCAGGGGCTCCTACGAGCAGTACTTC
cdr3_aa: CASSPIRGSYEQYF

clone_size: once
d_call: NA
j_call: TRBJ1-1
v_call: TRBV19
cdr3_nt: TGTGCCAGTAGTAAGGGACTGATGAACACTGAAGCTTTCTTT
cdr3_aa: CASSKGLMNTEAFF

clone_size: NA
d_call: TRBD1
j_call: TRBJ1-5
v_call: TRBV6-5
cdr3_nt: TGTGCCAGCAGGACTACAGGGGGCGGTCAGCCCCAGCATTTT
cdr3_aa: CASRTTGGGQPQHF

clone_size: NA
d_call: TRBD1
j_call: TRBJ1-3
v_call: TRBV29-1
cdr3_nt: TGCAGCGTTTGGGACAGGGGGCAGCGTGGAAACACCATATATTTT
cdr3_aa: CSVWDRGQRGNTIYF

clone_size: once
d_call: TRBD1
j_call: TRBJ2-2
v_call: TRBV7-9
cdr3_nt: TGTGCCAGCAGCCCCCTCCGAGACAGGGGCCTAAAGCCCGGGGAGCTGTTTTTT
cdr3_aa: CASSPLRDRGLKPGELFF

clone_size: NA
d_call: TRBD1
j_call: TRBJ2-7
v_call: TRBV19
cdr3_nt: TGTGCCAGTCGCGTGACAGGGTGGTCTTACTACGAGCAGTACTTC
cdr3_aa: CASRVTGWSYYEQYF

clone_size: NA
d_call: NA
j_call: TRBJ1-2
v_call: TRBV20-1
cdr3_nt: TGCAGTGCTAGTAACAGGGTTTTCAGCTATGGCTACACCTTC
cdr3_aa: CSASNRVFSYGYTF

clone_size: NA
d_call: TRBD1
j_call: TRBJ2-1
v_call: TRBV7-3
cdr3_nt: TGTGCCAGCAGCCCAAGACAGGGCCAGGAGCAGTTCTTC
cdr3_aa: CASSPRQGQEQFF

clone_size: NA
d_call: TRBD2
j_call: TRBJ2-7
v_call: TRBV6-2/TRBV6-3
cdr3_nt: TGTGCCAGCAGTGCCCTGGGACTAGCGGGACGCTACGAGCAGTACTTC
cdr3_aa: CASSALGLAGRYEQYF

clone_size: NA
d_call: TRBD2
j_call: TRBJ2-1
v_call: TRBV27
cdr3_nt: TGTGCCAGCAGTTTTTCCTGGACTAGCGGGAGGTCCCTTTACAATGAGCAGTTCTTC
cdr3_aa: CASSFSWTSGRSLYNEQFF

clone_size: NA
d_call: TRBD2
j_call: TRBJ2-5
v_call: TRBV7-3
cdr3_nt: TGTGCCAGCAGCTTAACGTCGCCTAGCGGGAGTATGGAGACCCAGTACTTC
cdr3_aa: CASSLTSPSGSMETQYF

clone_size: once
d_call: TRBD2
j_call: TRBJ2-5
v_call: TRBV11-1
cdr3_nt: TGTGCCAGCAGCGGAGCGGGACTAGCTCTCCAAGAGACCCAGTACTTC
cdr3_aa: CASSGAGLALQETQYF

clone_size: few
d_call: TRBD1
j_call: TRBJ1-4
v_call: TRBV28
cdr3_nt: TGTGCCAGCAGTTCCTTCAGGGGGCCAGGGAGAACTAATGAAAAACTGTTTTTT
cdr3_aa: CASSSFRGPGRTNEKLFF

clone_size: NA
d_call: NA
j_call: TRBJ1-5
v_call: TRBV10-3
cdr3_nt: TGTGCCATCAGTGAATTCCCGGTTAGGGATGGTCAGCCCCAGCATTTT
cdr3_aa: CAISEFPVRDGQPQHF

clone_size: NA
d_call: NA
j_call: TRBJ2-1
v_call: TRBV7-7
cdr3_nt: TGTGCCAGCAGCTTAGGATACCTAGAAGCCAATGAGCAGTTCTTC
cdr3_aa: CASSLGYLEANEQFF

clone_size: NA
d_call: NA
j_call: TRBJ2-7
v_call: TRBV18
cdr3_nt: TGTGCCAGCTCACCACCGGGGGGACGGGATTACGAGCAGTACTTC
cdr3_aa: CASSPPGGRDYEQYF

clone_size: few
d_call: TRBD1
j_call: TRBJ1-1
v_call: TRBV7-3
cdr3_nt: TGTGCCAGCAGCTTGGACAGGGTGGGGACTGAAGCTTTCTTT
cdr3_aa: CASSLDRVGTEAFF

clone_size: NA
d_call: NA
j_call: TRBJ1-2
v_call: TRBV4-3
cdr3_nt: TGCGCCAGCAGCCCGCCCAGCCAGAACTATGGCTACACCTTC
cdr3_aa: CASSPPSQNYGYTF

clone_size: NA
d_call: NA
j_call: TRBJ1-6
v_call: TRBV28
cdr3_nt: TGTGCCAGCAGTCGGACATCTTATAATTCACCCCTCCACTTT
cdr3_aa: CASSRTSYNSPLHF

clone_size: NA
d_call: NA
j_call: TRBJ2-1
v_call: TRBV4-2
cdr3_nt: TGTGCCAGCAGCCCCCCACTTAGGGGGGTTGAGTTCTTC
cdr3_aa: CASSPPLRGVEFF

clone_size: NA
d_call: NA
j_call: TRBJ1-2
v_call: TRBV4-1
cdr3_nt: TGCGCCAGCAGCCAAGTAAGGTGGGGGTATGGCTACACCTTC
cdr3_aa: CASSQVRWGYGYTF

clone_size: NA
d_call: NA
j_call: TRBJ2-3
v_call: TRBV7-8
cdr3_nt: TGTGCCAGCAGCCCGAGGTCAGATACGCAGTATTTT
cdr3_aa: CASSPRSDTQYF

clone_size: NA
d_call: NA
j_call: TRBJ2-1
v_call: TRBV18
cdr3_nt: TGTGCCACCAACCAAGCTGGGGGGCAGGGAGGCAATGAGCAGTTCTTC
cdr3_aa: CATNQAGGQGGNEQFF

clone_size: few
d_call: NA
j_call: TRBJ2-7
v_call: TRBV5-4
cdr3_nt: TGTGCCAGCAGCAGGACAGCCTCCTACGAGCAGTACTTC
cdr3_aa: CASSRTASYEQYF

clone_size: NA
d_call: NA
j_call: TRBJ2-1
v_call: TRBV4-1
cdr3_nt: TGCGCCAGCAGCCAAGATGGGACTCAGCAGTTCTTC
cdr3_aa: CASSQDGTQQFF

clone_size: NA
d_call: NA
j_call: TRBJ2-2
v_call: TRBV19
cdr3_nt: TGTGCCAGTAGTTACTTGCAGGCCACCGGGGAGCTGTTTTTT
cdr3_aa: CASSYLQATGELFF

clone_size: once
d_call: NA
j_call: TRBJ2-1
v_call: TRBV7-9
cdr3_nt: TGTGCCAGCAGCTCCAGGGCCAAAACTCCCAACAATGAGCAGTTCTTC
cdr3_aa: CASSSRAKTPNNEQFF

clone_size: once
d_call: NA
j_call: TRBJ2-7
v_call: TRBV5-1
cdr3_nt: TGCGCCAGCAGCTTGGGACAGTTTGTTTCCTACGAGCAGTACTTC
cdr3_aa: CASSLGQFVSYEQYF

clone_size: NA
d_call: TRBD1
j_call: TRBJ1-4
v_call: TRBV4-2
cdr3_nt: TGTGCCAGCAGCCCAGAGATGGGCAGGGGGAATGAAAAACTGTTTTTT
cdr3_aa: CASSPEMGRGNEKLFF

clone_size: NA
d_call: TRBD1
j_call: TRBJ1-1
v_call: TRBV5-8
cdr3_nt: TGTGCCAGCAGGCACAGGGGGCTAGTCACTGAAGCTTTCTTT
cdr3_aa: CASRHRGLVTEAFF

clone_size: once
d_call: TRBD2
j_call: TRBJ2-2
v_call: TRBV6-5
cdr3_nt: TGTGCCAGCAGTTACTCTTCGGGAGGGTTAGGGGAGCTGTTTTTT
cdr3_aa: CASSYSSGGLGELFF

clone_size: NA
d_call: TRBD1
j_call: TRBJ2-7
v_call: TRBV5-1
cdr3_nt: TGCGCCAGCAGCGTAGGACAGGGGGCCGGGGAGCAGTACTTC
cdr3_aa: CASSVGQGAGEQYF

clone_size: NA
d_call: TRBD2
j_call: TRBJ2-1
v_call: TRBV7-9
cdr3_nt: TGTGCCAGCAGCTTAGAACCACTGGGACTAGCGGGTGGGGATGAGCAGTTCTTC
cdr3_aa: CASSLEPLGLAGGDEQFF

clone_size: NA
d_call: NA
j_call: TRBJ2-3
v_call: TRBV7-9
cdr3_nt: TGTGCCAGCAGCTCCCAGGTGATGAATCCAGATACGCAGTATTTT
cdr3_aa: CASSSQVMNPDTQYF

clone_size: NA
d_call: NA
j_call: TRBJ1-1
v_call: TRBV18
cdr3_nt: TGTGCCAGCTCGGTAGAGATGAACACTGAAGCTTTCTTT
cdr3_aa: CASSVEMNTEAFF

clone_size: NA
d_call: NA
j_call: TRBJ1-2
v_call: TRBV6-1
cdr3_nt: TGTGCCAGCAGTGAGGGTTACTATGGCTACACCTTC
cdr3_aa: CASSEGYYGYTF

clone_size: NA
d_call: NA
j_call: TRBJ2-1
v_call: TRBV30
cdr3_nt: TGTGCCTGGGGGGATGAGGTGGATGAGCAGTTCTTC
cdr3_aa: CAWGDEVDEQFF

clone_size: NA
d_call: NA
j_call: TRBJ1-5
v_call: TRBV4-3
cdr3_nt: TGCGCCAGCAGCCGCTACCGTAATAGCAATCAGCCCCAGCATTTT
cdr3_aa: CASSRYRNSNQPQHF

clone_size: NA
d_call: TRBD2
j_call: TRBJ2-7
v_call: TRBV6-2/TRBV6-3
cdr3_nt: TGTGCCAGCAGTTACAGAGTGGGAGGGACTGCCTACGAGCAGTACTTC
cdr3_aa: CASSYRVGGTAYEQYF

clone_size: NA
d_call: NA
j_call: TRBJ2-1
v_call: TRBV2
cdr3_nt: TGTGCCAGCCGGGTAGCGGACTATAACAATGAGCAGTTCTTC
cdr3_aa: CASRVADYNNEQFF